What follows is one T cell receptor (beta chain) and its context. The antigen is undetermined. This entry is derived from a study of long-term antiretroviral therapy in people with HIV. Regarding the study as a whole: Clones expanded before ART dominated the repertoire at all time points. The study collected no data on ART adherence, viral resistance or therapy changes.

Among participants with HIV, every one received treatment in the United States. Germline-derived CDR1 and CDR2 are SGHAT and FQNNGV. The CDR3 contains 14 residues. With 3 bases removed from V and 2 bases from J, the gap between germline ends came to 10 bases. At survey level, the immunoSEQ assay was run in its v3.0 version. Clones were read by immunoSEQ multiplex PCR, and TCRdb kept only the in-frame ones, dropping some. The table lists about 16,000 clones, over 70% of them singletons. The chain recombines TRBV11-2 with TRBJ1-1, with unresolved D. The sequence was obtained from a man aged 40-49 years with HIV. Sequenced material: unsorted PBMCs, taken 2.1 years after starting antiretroviral therapy. The CDR3 DNA is TGTGCCAGCAGCTTGACCCACACCAACACTGAAGCTTTCTTT. Translating gives CASSLTHTNTEAFF.